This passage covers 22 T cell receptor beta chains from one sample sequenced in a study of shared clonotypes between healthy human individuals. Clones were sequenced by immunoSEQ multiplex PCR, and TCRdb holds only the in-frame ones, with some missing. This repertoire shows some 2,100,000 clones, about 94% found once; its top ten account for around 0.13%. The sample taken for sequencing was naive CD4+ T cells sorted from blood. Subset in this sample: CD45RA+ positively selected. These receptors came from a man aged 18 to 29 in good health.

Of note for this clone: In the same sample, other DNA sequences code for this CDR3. The CDR3, as DNA: TGCGCCAGCAGCTTGACAGGGGATGAAAAACTGTTTTTT. It codes for CASSLTGDEKLFF. This chain connects TRBV5-1 to TRBJ1-4; 7 nucleotides line up with TRBD1. This CDR3 contains 13 residues. Losses at the gene ends were 1 base for V and 6 bases for J; bases not matched to a gene: 0. From germline, CDR1 is SGHRS and CDR2 YFSETQ. The complete variable domain, with remaining parts taken from reference TRBV5-1 and TRBJ1-4, reads KAGVTQTPRYLIKTRGQQVTLSCSPISGHRSVSWYQQTPGQGLQFLFEYFSETQRNKGNFPGRFSGRQFSNSRSEMNVSTLELGDSALYLCASSLTGDEKLFFGSGTQLSVL.

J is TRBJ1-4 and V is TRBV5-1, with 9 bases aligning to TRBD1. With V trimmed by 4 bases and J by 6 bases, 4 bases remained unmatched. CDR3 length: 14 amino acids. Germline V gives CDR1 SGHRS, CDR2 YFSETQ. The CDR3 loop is CASSHRGRDEKLFF. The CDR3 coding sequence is TGCGCCAGCAGCCACAGGGGGCGCGATGAAAAACTGTTTTTT.

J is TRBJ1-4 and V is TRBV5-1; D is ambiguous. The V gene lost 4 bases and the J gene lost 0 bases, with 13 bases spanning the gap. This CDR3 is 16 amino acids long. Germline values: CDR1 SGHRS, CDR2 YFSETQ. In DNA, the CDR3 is TGCGCCAGCAGCCCCTTTGGCCGCTCAACTAATGAAAAACTGTTTTTT. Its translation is CASSPFGRSTNEKLFF.

The CDR3 reads CASSQDRLAGARDTQYF. The CDR3 bases are TGCGCCAGCAGCCAAGATAGACTAGCGGGGGCAAGGGATACGCAGTATTTT. This sequence joins TRBV4-1 and TRBJ2-3; 12 bases align to TRBD2. The V segment lost 0 bases and the J segment 6 bases; nucleotides outside the gene matches: 7. Germline V gene lookup returns CDR1 MGHRA and CDR2 YSYEKL. The CDR3 length is 17 residues.

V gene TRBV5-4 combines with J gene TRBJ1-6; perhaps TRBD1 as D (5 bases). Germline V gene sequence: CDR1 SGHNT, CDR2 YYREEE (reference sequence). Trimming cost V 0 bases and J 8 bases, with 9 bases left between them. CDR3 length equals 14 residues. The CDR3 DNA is TGTGCCAGCAGCTTGGGGGGCAGGGATTCACCCCTCCACTTT. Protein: CASSLGGRDSPLHF.

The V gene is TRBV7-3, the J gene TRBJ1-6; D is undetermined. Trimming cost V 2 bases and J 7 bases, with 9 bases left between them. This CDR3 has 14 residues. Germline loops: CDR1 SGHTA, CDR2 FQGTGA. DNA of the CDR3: TGTGCCAGCAGCTTACAGATTACAAATTCACCCCTCCACTTT. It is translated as CASSLQITNSPLHF.

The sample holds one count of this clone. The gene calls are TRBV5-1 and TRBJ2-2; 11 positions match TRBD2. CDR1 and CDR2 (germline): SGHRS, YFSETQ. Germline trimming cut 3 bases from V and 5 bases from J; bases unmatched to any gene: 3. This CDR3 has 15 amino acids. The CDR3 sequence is CASSSGLAETGELFF. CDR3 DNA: TGCGCCAGCAGCTCGGGACTAGCGGAAACCGGGGAGCTGTTTTTT.

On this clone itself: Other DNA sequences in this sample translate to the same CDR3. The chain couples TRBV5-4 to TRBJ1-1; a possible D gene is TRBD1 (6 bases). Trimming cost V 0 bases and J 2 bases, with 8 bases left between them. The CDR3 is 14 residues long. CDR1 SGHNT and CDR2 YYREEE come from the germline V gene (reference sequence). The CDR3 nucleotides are TGTGCCAGCAGCTTGGAACAGGGCAACACTGAAGCTTTCTTT. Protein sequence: CASSLEQGNTEAFF.

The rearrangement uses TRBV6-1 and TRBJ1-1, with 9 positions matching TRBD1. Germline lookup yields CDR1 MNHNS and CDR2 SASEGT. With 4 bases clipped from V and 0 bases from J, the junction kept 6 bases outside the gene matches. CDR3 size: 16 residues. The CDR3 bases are TGTGCCAGCAGTGGATACAGGGGGCAGCTGAACACTGAAGCTTTCTTT. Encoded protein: CASSGYRGQLNTEAFF.

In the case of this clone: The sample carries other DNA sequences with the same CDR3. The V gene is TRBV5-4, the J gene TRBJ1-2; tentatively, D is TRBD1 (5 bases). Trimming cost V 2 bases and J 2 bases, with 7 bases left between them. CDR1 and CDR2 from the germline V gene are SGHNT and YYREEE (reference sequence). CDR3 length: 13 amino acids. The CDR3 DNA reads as TGTGCCAGCAGCTTCGACAGAAACTATGGCTACACCTTC. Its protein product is CASSFDRNYGYTF.

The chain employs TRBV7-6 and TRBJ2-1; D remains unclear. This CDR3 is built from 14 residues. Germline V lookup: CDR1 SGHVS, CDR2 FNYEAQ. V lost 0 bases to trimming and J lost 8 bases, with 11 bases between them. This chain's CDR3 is CASSLAQVGHEQFF. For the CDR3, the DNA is TGTGCCAGCAGCTTAGCGCAAGTCGGTCATGAGCAGTTCTTC.

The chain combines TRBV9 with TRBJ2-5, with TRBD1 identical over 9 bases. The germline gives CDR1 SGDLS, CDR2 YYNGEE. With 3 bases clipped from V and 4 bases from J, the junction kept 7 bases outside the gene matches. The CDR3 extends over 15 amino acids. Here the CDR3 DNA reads TGTGCCAGCAGCGGAAATACAGGGGGCAGAGAGACCCAGTACTTC. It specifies CASSGNTGGRETQYF.

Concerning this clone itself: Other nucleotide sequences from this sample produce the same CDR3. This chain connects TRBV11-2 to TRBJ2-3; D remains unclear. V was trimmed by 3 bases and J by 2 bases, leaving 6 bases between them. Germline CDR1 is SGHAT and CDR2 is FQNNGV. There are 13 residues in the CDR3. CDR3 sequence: CASSFGFTDTQYF. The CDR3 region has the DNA TGTGCCAGCAGCTTTGGGTTCACAGATACGCAGTATTTT.

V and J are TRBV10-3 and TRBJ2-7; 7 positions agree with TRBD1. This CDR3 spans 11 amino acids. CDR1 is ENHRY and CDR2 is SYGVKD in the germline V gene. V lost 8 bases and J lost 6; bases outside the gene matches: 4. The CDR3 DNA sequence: TGTGCCATCGGAGACAGGGCCGAGCAGTACTTC. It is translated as CAIGDRAEQYF.

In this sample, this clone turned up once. The CDR3 loop is CSARGMGGYTF. In DNA, the CDR3 is TGCAGTGCTCGGGGGATGGGTGGCTACACCTTC. The chain recombines TRBV20-1 with TRBJ1-2; a weak D match, TRBD1 (5 bases). CDR3 length equals 11 residues. Germline assignment: CDR1 DFQATT and CDR2 SNEGSKA (reference sequence). Deletions cut 5 bases from V and 7 bases from J, with 11 bases between.

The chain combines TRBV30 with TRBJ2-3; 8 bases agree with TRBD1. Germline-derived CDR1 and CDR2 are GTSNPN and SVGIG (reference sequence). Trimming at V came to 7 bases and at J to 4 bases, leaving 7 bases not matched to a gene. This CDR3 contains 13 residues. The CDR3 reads CASDRGVADTQYF. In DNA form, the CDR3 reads TGTGCCTCCGACAGGGGAGTCGCAGATACGCAGTATTTT.

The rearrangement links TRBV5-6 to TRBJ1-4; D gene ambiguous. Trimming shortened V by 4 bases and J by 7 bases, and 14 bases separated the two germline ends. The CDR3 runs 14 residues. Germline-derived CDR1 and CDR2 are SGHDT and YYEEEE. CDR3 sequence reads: CASSIGHLGEKLFF. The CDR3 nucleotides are TGTGCCAGCAGCATCGGTCACCTGGGTGAAAAACTGTTTTTT.

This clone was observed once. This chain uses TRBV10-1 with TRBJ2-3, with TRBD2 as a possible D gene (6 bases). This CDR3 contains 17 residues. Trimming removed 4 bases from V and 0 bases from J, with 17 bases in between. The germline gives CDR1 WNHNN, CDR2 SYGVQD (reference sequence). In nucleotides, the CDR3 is TGCGCCAGCAGTGGGGATAGCGGAATGATTAGCACAGATACGCAGTATTTT. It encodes CASSGDSGMISTDTQYF.

The CDR3 loop reads CASSTNADTQYF. For the CDR3, the DNA is TGTGCCAGTAGTACTAATGCTGATACGCAGTATTTT. The chain has TRBV19 and TRBJ2-3; D is unresolved. CDR3 length equals 12 residues. Germline CDR1 is LNHDA and CDR2 is SQIVND (reference sequence). The V gene lost 4 bases and the J gene lost 6 bases, with 8 bases spanning the gap.

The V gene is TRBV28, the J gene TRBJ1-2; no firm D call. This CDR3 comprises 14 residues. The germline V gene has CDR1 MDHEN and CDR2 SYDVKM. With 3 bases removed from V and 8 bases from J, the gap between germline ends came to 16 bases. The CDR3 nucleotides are TGTGCCAGCAGTTTGAACGGCCCCCTTTACGGCTACACCTTC. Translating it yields CASSLNGPLYGYTF.

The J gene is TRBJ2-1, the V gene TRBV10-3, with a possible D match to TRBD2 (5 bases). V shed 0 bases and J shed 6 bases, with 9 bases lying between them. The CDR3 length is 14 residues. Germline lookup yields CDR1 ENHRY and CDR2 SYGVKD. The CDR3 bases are TGTGCCATCAGTGAGTCCTTAGCGTCCAATGAGCAGTTCTTC. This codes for CAISESLASNEQFF.

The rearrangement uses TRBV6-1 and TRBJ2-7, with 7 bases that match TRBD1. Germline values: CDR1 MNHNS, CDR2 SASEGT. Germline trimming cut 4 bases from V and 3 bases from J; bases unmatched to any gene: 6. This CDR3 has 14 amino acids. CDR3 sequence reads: CASSAGTAVYEQYF. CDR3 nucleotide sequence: TGTGCCAGCAGTGCCGGGACAGCGGTCTACGAGCAGTACTTC.